A selection of T cell receptor beta chains follows, all from one sample in a study of blood T cell repertoires in COVID-19. The assay was immunoSEQ multiplex PCR, and TCRdb's table has in-frame clones only and misses some. The sample contains roughly 220,000 clones, roughly 89% of which appear only once. The specimen sequenced was PBMCs or T cells enriched from blood (not recorded which). Source of these receptors: a woman aged 40 to 50 with acute COVID-19. CDR3s include the opening cysteine and the closing phenylalanine or tryptophan. A D gene is named only where the DNA matches it firmly.

J: TRBJ1-2; V: TRBV2; D: NA; CDR3: CASTGGAGNYGYTF; DNA: TGTGCCAGCACCGGAGGGGCAGGGAACTATGGCTACACCTTC
J: TRBJ1-6; V: TRBV19; D: TRBD1; CDR3: CASSLPGQGWTPLHF; DNA: TGTGCCAGTAGTCTACCCGGACAGGGGTGGACACCCCTCCACTTT
J: TRBJ1-3; V: TRBV6-2/TRBV6-3; D: NA; CDR3: CASSHGQSGNTIYF; DNA: TGTGCCAGCAGCCATGGACAGAGTGGAAACACCATATATTTT
J: TRBJ1-1; V: TRBV28; D: TRBD1; CDR3: CASSPRDRVVAFF; DNA: TGTGCCAGCAGTCCCAGGGACAGGGTTGTAGCTTTCTTT
J: TRBJ2-3; V: TRBV9; D: TRBD2; CDR3: CASSVAASGVSTDTQYF; DNA: TGTGCCAGCAGCGTAGCGGCTAGCGGGGTTAGCACAGATACGCAGTATTTT
J: TRBJ1-2; V: TRBV5-6; D: NA; CDR3: CASSLGAGPYGYTF; DNA: TGTGCCAGCAGCTTGGGCGCAGGGCCCTATGGCTACACCTTC
J: TRBJ1-5; V: TRBV27; D: TRBD1; CDR3: CASSSQARQGAHQPQHF; DNA: TGTGCCAGCAGTTCCCAAGCTAGACAGGGGGCCCATCAGCCCCAGCATTTT
J: TRBJ1-2; V: TRBV24-1; D: NA; CDR3: CATSDFGGREEGWYGYTF; DNA: TGTGCCACCAGTGATTTTGGTGGCAGGGAGGAGGGTTGGTATGGCTACACCTTC
J: TRBJ1-2; V: TRBV6-6; D: TRBD1; CDR3: CASSYGQGARDYGYTF; DNA: TGTGCCAGCAGTTACGGCCAGGGGGCGCGGGACTATGGCTACACCTTC
J: TRBJ1-3; V: TRBV6-2/TRBV6-3; D: NA; CDR3: CASSSRGGAGSRGNTIYF; DNA: TGTGCCAGCAGTTCTCGAGGCGGGGCAGGATCAAGAGGAAACACCATATATTTT
J: TRBJ1-2; V: TRBV7-8; D: TRBD1; CDR3: CASSGSGQAGYGYTF; DNA: TGTGCCAGCAGCGGAAGCGGACAGGCTGGCTATGGCTACACCTTC
J: TRBJ1-3; V: TRBV5-4; D: TRBD1; CDR3: CASEQGPGGNTIYF; DNA: TGTGCCAGCGAACAGGGGCCGGGTGGAAACACCATATATTTT
J: TRBJ1-5; V: TRBV5-3; D: TRBD1; CDR3: CAKTPRKGQGGQPQHF; DNA: TGTGCCAAGACCCCCCGGAAAGGACAGGGGGGTCAGCCCCAGCATTTT
J: TRBJ1-1; V: TRBV28; D: TRBD1; CDR3: CASRPNRGGTEAFF; DNA: TGTGCCAGCAGACCAAACAGGGGAGGCACTGAAGCTTTCTTT
J: TRBJ1-2; V: TRBV6-5; D: NA; CDR3: CASSYADSAPYGYTF; DNA: TGTGCCAGCAGTTACGCTGACAGCGCGCCTTATGGCTACACCTTC
J: TRBJ2-7; V: TRBV5-4; D: NA; CDR3: CASSSVSSYEQYF; DNA: TGTGCCAGCAGTTCGGTTAGCTCCTACGAGCAGTACTTC
J: TRBJ1-1; V: TRBV5-1; D: NA; CDR3: CASSTRTGIFAEAFF; DNA: TGCGCCAGCAGCACCAGGACGGGAATTTTCGCTGAAGCTTTCTTT